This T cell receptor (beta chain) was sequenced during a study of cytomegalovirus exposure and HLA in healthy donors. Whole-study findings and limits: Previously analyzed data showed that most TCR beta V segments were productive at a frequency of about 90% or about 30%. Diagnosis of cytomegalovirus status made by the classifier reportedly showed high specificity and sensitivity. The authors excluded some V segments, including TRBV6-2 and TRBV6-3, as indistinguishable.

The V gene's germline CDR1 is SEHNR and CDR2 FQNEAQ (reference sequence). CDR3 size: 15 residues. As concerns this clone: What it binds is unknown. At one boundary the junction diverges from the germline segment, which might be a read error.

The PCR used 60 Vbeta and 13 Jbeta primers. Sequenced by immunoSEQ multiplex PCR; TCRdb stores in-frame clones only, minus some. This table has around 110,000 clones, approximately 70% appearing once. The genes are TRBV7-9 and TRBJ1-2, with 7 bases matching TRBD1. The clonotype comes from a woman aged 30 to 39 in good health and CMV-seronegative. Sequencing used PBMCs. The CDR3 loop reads CSSDWPGGANYGYTF. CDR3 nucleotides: TGTTCCAGCGACTGGCCAGGGGGAGCTAACTATGGCTACACCTTC.